A selection of T cell receptor beta chains follows, all from one sample in a study of cytomegalovirus exposure and HLA in healthy donors. The table came from immunoSEQ multiplex PCR; TCRdb's copy has only in-frame clones and leaves some out. The data show about 200,000 clones, with approximately 80% seen just once and 0.2% to 0.25% held by the top ten. Sequenced: PBMCs. The source is a girl aged 2-10 years in good health and CMV-seronegative. Each CDR3 is given with its conserved first and last residue. D genes are given only for firm matches. Clone size is not always given. Where it is, it says once, few, many or a class for expanded clones.

clone_size: -; j_call: TRBJ1-1; v_call: TRBV5-6; d_call: -; cdr3_nt: TGTGCCAGCAGCTGGAGGGGGGGACTGAACACTGAAGCTTTCTTT; cdr3_aa: CASSWRGGLNTEAFF
clone_size: -; j_call: TRBJ1-2; v_call: TRBV5-1; d_call: -; cdr3_nt: TGCGCCAGCAGCCCAAATCTGCGGGGCTACACCTTC; cdr3_aa: CASSPNLRGYTF
clone_size: few; j_call: TRBJ2-6; v_call: TRBV19; d_call: -; cdr3_nt: TGTGCCAGTAGCCTCCTAATGACAGCCTCTGGGGCCAACGTCCTGACTTTC; cdr3_aa: CASSLLMTASGANVLTF
clone_size: -; j_call: TRBJ1-1; v_call: TRBV18; d_call: -; cdr3_nt: TGTGCCAGCTCACCATTCGAGGGAGGGTTGGACACTGAAGCTTTCTTT; cdr3_aa: CASSPFEGGLDTEAFF
clone_size: -; j_call: TRBJ2-3; v_call: TRBV6-1; d_call: -; cdr3_nt: TGTGCCAGCAGTGAAGGGCCGGGGTTGGGGACAGATACGCAGTATTTT; cdr3_aa: CASSEGPGLGTDTQYF
clone_size: -; j_call: TRBJ2-7; v_call: TRBV19; d_call: -; cdr3_nt: TGTGCCAGTAGTAGGCCCCCCTACGAGCAGTACTTC; cdr3_aa: CASSRPPYEQYF
clone_size: -; j_call: TRBJ1-5; v_call: TRBV30; d_call: -; cdr3_nt: TGTGCCTGGAGCCGTTTCGGAGCAGGGGTAGGTCAGCCTCAGCATTTT; cdr3_aa: CAWSRFGAGVGQPQHF
clone_size: -; j_call: TRBJ2-2; v_call: TRBV10-3; d_call: TRBD1; cdr3_nt: TGTGCCATCACGGGACAGGGGGTAGGCACCGGGGAGCTGTTTTTT; cdr3_aa: CAITGQGVGTGELFF
clone_size: -; j_call: TRBJ2-1; v_call: TRBV2; d_call: TRBD2; cdr3_nt: TGTGCCAGCGGTGGGAGGCGGGGGGGGCGTGTCTACAATGAGCAGTTCTTC; cdr3_aa: CASGGRRGGRVYNEQFF
clone_size: -; j_call: TRBJ1-1; v_call: TRBV9; d_call: -; cdr3_nt: TGTGCCAGCAGCGTAGTGCCGGAGATAGAAGCTTTCTTT; cdr3_aa: CASSVVPEIEAFF
clone_size: -; j_call: TRBJ2-1; v_call: TRBV19; d_call: TRBD2; cdr3_nt: TGTGCCACTAACAGCGGGAGGGACGATGAGCAGTTCTTC; cdr3_aa: CATNSGRDDEQFF
clone_size: -; j_call: TRBJ1-1; v_call: TRBV19; d_call: -; cdr3_nt: TGTGCCAGTAATATTGGGCATGCTGAAGCTTTCTTT; cdr3_aa: CASNIGHAEAFF
clone_size: -; j_call: TRBJ1-1; v_call: TRBV7-6; d_call: TRBD1; cdr3_nt: TGTGCCAGCAGCTTAGAGACAGGGGGACTACTTGGAGCTTTCTTT; cdr3_aa: CASSLETGGLLGAFF
clone_size: once; j_call: TRBJ2-7; v_call: TRBV5-4; d_call: -; cdr3_nt: TGTGCCAGCAGCTTGGCTCCTACTTTATACGAGCAGTACTTC; cdr3_aa: CASSLAPTLYEQYF
clone_size: -; j_call: TRBJ2-2; v_call: TRBV14; d_call: -; cdr3_nt: TGTGCCAGCAGCCAAGAGGGCACAGATCCCACCGGGGAGCTGTTTTTT; cdr3_aa: CASSQEGTDPTGELFF
clone_size: -; j_call: TRBJ2-7; v_call: TRBV7-9; d_call: TRBD2; cdr3_nt: TGTGCCAGCAGCCAGCGGTGGGCGGGAGGGAGCTCCTACGAGCAGTACTTC; cdr3_aa: CASSQRWAGGSSYEQYF
clone_size: -; j_call: TRBJ2-7; v_call: TRBV6-1; d_call: -; cdr3_nt: TGTGCCAGCAGAACAGGGAAGGGTTACGAGCAGTACTTC; cdr3_aa: CASRTGKGYEQYF
clone_size: -; j_call: TRBJ2-7; v_call: TRBV2; d_call: TRBD2; cdr3_nt: TGTGCCAGCAGTGGGTTTGGGCGGGAGGGGACCTACGAGCAGTACTTC; cdr3_aa: CASSGFGREGTYEQYF
clone_size: -; j_call: TRBJ1-1; v_call: TRBV19; d_call: TRBD1; cdr3_nt: TGTGCCAGTAGCATATACAGGGGGCACCCTGAAGCTTTCTTT; cdr3_aa: CASSIYRGHPEAFF
clone_size: few; j_call: TRBJ2-2; v_call: TRBV5-1; d_call: -; cdr3_nt: TGCGCCAGCAGCTTGGCTAACACCGGGGAGCTGTTTTTT; cdr3_aa: CASSLANTGELFF
clone_size: -; j_call: TRBJ2-1; v_call: TRBV27; d_call: TRBD2; cdr3_nt: TGTGCCGCCAGACTAGCGGGAGGAAACAATGAGCAGTTCTTC; cdr3_aa: CAARLAGGNNEQFF
clone_size: -; j_call: TRBJ1-1; v_call: TRBV5-5; d_call: -; cdr3_nt: TGTGCCAGCAGCCCCAGTGCTGAAGCTTTCTTT; cdr3_aa: CASSPSAEAFF
clone_size: -; j_call: TRBJ2-3; v_call: TRBV10-1; d_call: -; cdr3_nt: TGCGCCAGCAGTGACACTAGCAGGGGCACAGATACGCAGTATTTT; cdr3_aa: CASSDTSRGTDTQYF
clone_size: -; j_call: TRBJ1-1; v_call: TRBV10-3; d_call: -; cdr3_nt: TGTGCCATCGCCCCGGAAAACAGGGACACTGAAGCTTTCTTT; cdr3_aa: CAIAPENRDTEAFF
clone_size: -; j_call: TRBJ1-5; v_call: TRBV5-4; d_call: -; cdr3_nt: TGTGCCAGCAGCTCACAGGGAAATATCAATCAGCCCCAGCATTTT; cdr3_aa: CASSSQGNINQPQHF
clone_size: -; j_call: TRBJ2-1; v_call: TRBV2; d_call: TRBD1; cdr3_nt: TGTGCCAGCAGTTACACAGGGGACCCCTGGGAACTCTACAATGAGCAGTTCTTC; cdr3_aa: CASSYTGDPWELYNEQFF
clone_size: -; j_call: TRBJ1-5; v_call: TRBV6-1; d_call: -; cdr3_nt: TGTGCCAGCAGTGCCTATCAGCCCCAGCATTTT; cdr3_aa: CASSAYQPQHF
clone_size: -; j_call: TRBJ2-7; v_call: TRBV19; d_call: -; cdr3_nt: TGTGCCACTCAGGCGCACTACGAGCAGTACTTC; cdr3_aa: CATQAHYEQYF
clone_size: -; j_call: TRBJ2-7; v_call: TRBV4-1; d_call: TRBD1; cdr3_nt: TGCGCCAGCAGCCATGGGACAGGGGCCTACGAGCAGTACTTC; cdr3_aa: CASSHGTGAYEQYF
clone_size: few; j_call: TRBJ1-2; v_call: TRBV6-5; d_call: -; cdr3_nt: TGTGCCAGCAGTGGCAGGGGCTATGGCTACACCTTC; cdr3_aa: CASSGRGYGYTF
clone_size: -; j_call: TRBJ2-1; v_call: TRBV5-1; d_call: TRBD2; cdr3_nt: TGCGCCAGCAGAGAAGCGGGGTCCTACAATGAGCAGTTCTTC; cdr3_aa: CASREAGSYNEQFF
clone_size: -; j_call: TRBJ2-1; v_call: TRBV7-9; d_call: TRBD1; cdr3_nt: TGTGCCAGCAGCCGATCCGGGACAGGGAATAATGAGCAGTTCTTC; cdr3_aa: CASSRSGTGNNEQFF
clone_size: once; j_call: TRBJ2-1; v_call: TRBV27; d_call: -; cdr3_nt: TGTGCCAGCAAGCTTACAGGGTTTTCCTCCTCCTACAATGAGCAGTTCTTC; cdr3_aa: CASKLTGFSSSYNEQFF
clone_size: once; j_call: TRBJ2-1; v_call: TRBV9; d_call: TRBD2; cdr3_nt: TGTGCCAGCAGCGTAGAGCGGGGGGGCATCTATGAGCAGTTCTTC; cdr3_aa: CASSVERGGIYEQFF
clone_size: -; j_call: TRBJ1-1; v_call: TRBV10-3; d_call: TRBD1; cdr3_nt: TGTGCCATCAGTGTCACAGGGGAAAAGACTGAAGCTTTCTTT; cdr3_aa: CAISVTGEKTEAFF
clone_size: -; j_call: TRBJ1-1; v_call: TRBV5-1; d_call: TRBD1; cdr3_nt: TGCGCCAGCAGCTTGGTAGGGGGCGCATCCTCTGAAGCTTTCTTT; cdr3_aa: CASSLVGGASSEAFF
clone_size: -; j_call: TRBJ1-2; v_call: TRBV10-3; d_call: -; cdr3_nt: TGTGCCATCAGTGCAACAGGGTTAGCCTATGGCTACACCTTC; cdr3_aa: CAISATGLAYGYTF
clone_size: once; j_call: TRBJ2-1; v_call: TRBV7-9; d_call: -; cdr3_nt: TGTGCCAGCAGCTTACCGGAGAATGAGCAGTTCTTC; cdr3_aa: CASSLPENEQFF
clone_size: few; j_call: TRBJ1-2; v_call: TRBV7-2; d_call: -; cdr3_nt: TGTGCCAGCAGTTACGACAAAGCCTATGGCTACACCTTC; cdr3_aa: CASSYDKAYGYTF
clone_size: -; j_call: TRBJ1-1; v_call: TRBV27; d_call: TRBD1; cdr3_nt: TGTGCCAGCAAAAGAACAGGGGGCGGATGGACTGAAGCTTTCTTT; cdr3_aa: CASKRTGGGWTEAFF
clone_size: -; j_call: TRBJ1-1; v_call: TRBV19; d_call: TRBD1; cdr3_nt: TGTGCCAGTAGTATGAGACCGGGACAGGGGCCCAAAGAAGCTTTCTTT; cdr3_aa: CASSMRPGQGPKEAFF
clone_size: -; j_call: TRBJ1-5; v_call: TRBV27; d_call: -; cdr3_nt: TGTGCCAGCAGTTTAGCCGGGGGTGATCAGCCCCAGCATTTT; cdr3_aa: CASSLAGGDQPQHF
clone_size: -; j_call: TRBJ2-5; v_call: TRBV5-1; d_call: TRBD2; cdr3_nt: TGCGCCAGCAGCTCTTCGGGGAGGGATCCAGAGACCCAGTACTTC; cdr3_aa: CASSSSGRDPETQYF
clone_size: -; j_call: TRBJ2-1; v_call: TRBV5-1; d_call: TRBD1; cdr3_nt: TGCGCCAGCAGCAGACAGGGGGCGCTCAATGAGCAGTTCTTC; cdr3_aa: CASSRQGALNEQFF
clone_size: few; j_call: TRBJ1-2; v_call: TRBV13; d_call: -; cdr3_nt: TGTGCCAGCAGCTTAGGCTCTCCAGGGTTAGGTGGCTACACCTTC; cdr3_aa: CASSLGSPGLGGYTF
clone_size: once; j_call: TRBJ1-1; v_call: TRBV4-2; d_call: -; cdr3_nt: TGTGCCAGCAGCAGAGAGAACACTGAAGCTTTCTTT; cdr3_aa: CASSRENTEAFF
clone_size: -; j_call: TRBJ2-3; v_call: TRBV29-1; d_call: -; cdr3_nt: TGCAGCGTTGCTTCAGGGGCAGATACGCAGTATTTT; cdr3_aa: CSVASGADTQYF
clone_size: -; j_call: TRBJ1-1; v_call: TRBV25-1; d_call: TRBD1; cdr3_nt: TGTGCCAGCAGAAGACAGGGCTCCACTGAAGCTTTCTTT; cdr3_aa: CASRRQGSTEAFF
clone_size: -; j_call: TRBJ1-1; v_call: TRBV11-2; d_call: -; cdr3_nt: TGTGCCAGCAGCCCCCGAACGGTGAACACTGAAGCTTTCTTT; cdr3_aa: CASSPRTVNTEAFF
clone_size: -; j_call: TRBJ1-1; v_call: TRBV7-9; d_call: -; cdr3_nt: TGTGCCAGCAGCCTCAGGGCTGAAGCTTTCTTT; cdr3_aa: CASSLRAEAFF
clone_size: -; j_call: TRBJ1-2; v_call: TRBV6-5; d_call: -; cdr3_nt: TGTGCCAGCAGTTACACGGACAGTCACTATGGCTACACCTTC; cdr3_aa: CASSYTDSHYGYTF
clone_size: -; j_call: TRBJ1-3; v_call: TRBV4-1; d_call: TRBD1; cdr3_nt: TGCGCCAGCAGCCAAGATCCCAGGGGGGACACCATATATTTT; cdr3_aa: CASSQDPRGDTIYF
clone_size: -; j_call: TRBJ2-2; v_call: TRBV4-1; d_call: TRBD1; cdr3_nt: TGCGCCAGCAGCCAAGGGGACAGGGGGCAGATCGGGGAGCTGTTTTTT; cdr3_aa: CASSQGDRGQIGELFF
clone_size: -; j_call: TRBJ2-5; v_call: TRBV7-9; d_call: -; cdr3_nt: TGTGCCAGCAGCTTAGTCGGGAGAGGGGTGCGCGCGGAGACCCAGTACTTC; cdr3_aa: CASSLVGRGVRAETQYF
clone_size: once; j_call: TRBJ1-2; v_call: TRBV11-2; d_call: -; cdr3_nt: TGTGCCAGCAGCTGGGACAACGCAGACGGCTACACCTTC; cdr3_aa: CASSWDNADGYTF
clone_size: -; j_call: TRBJ1-2; v_call: TRBV25-1; d_call: -; cdr3_nt: TGTGCCAGCAGTGAAATGGGGAGTATCTATGGCTACACCTTC; cdr3_aa: CASSEMGSIYGYTF
clone_size: -; j_call: TRBJ2-7; v_call: TRBV6-1; d_call: -; cdr3_nt: TGTGCCAGCAGTGATCCCCCACAGGCGAACTACGAGCAGTACTTC; cdr3_aa: CASSDPPQANYEQYF
clone_size: -; j_call: TRBJ2-7; v_call: TRBV19; d_call: -; cdr3_nt: TGTGCCAGTAGTATAGGGGCAGGGGAAGCCTACGAGCAGTACTTC; cdr3_aa: CASSIGAGEAYEQYF
clone_size: -; j_call: TRBJ1-1; v_call: TRBV10-3; d_call: TRBD1; cdr3_nt: TGTGCCATTTCACAGGGGGCGGAGAACACTGAAGCTTTCTTT; cdr3_aa: CAISQGAENTEAFF
clone_size: -; j_call: TRBJ2-1; v_call: TRBV27; d_call: -; cdr3_nt: TGTGCCAGCAGTAGGTTCGTCGCACAGGGTAGGGAGCAGTTCTTC; cdr3_aa: CASSRFVAQGREQFF